This T cell receptor (beta chain) was sequenced in a study of T cells after yellow fever vaccination. On the study more broadly: Low-cell-number fractions underwent preparation using SMART-Seq v4 Ultra Low Input.

The junction had 12 bases not matched to a gene; V was cut back by 4 bases and J by 0 bases. Per germline, CDR1 MNHEY and CDR2 SVGAGI. CDR3 size: 18 residues. MiXCR was run by TCRdb on the 5' RACE reads, yielding one entry per CDR3 protein. The sample includes under 600,000 distinct CDR3 sequences, 13% of them seen just once. The material sequenced was PBMCs, taken on the day of the yellow fever booster vaccination. The rearrangement uses TRBV6-5 and TRBJ2-1; TRBD2 matches 7 bases. The clonotype comes from a man aged 25 to 45 who received the YFV17D yellow fever vaccine. CDR3 protein: CASSFKQGWGGSYNEQFF. The CDR3 DNA sequence: TGTGCCAGCAGTTTCAAACAAGGATGGGGGGGCTCCTACAATGAGCAGTTCTTC.